This entry concerns a single T cell receptor (beta chain). The CDR3 spans 15 residues. Deletions cut 10 bases from V and 9 bases from J, with 22 bases between. Germline CDR1 and CDR2: SGHTA and FQGNSA. This sample is part of a study of blood T cell repertoires in COVID-19. Assay used: immunoSEQ multiplex PCR; TCRdb lists only in-frame clones, some missing. The sample lists approximately 140,000 clones, about four fifths occurring once. This TCR was recovered from a woman between 45 and 60 years old with acute COVID-19. V gene TRBV7-2 combines with J gene TRBJ1-6, with D tentatively TRBD1 (5 bases). Source material: PBMCs or T cells enriched from blood (not recorded which). CDR3 amino acids: CATEGPGRGSSPLHF. The CDR3 DNA reads as TGTGCCACCGAGGGCCCAGGGCGGGGATCTTCACCCCTCCACTTT.